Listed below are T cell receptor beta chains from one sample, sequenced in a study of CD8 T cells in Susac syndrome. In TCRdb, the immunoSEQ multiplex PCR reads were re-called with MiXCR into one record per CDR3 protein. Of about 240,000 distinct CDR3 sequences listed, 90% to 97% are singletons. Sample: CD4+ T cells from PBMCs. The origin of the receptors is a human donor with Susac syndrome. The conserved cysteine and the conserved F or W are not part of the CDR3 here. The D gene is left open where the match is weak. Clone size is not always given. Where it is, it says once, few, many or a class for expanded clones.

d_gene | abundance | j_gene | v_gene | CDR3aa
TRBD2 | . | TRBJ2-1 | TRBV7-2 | ASSLYTSGRYNEQF
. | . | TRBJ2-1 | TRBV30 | AWSGVSYNEQF
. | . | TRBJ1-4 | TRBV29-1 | SAVLLDEKLF
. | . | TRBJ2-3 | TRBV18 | ASSPPGLGFGWADTQY
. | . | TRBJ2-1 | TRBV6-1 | ASTMGGAGQYNEQF
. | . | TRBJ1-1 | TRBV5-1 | ASSTQADTEAF
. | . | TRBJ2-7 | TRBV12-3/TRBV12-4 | ASRRDDYEQY
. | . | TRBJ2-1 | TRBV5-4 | ASRRTTNEQF
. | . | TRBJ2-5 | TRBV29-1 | SVSDSETQY
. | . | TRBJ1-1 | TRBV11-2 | ASSRGSLYIMNTEAF
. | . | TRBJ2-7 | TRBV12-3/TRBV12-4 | ASSLGNKPYEQY
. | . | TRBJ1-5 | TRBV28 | ASSSYKGPQH
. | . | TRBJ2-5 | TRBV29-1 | SVDWGETQY
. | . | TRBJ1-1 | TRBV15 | ATSREGRNTEAF
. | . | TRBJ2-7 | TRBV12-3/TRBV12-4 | ASRLLGVGYEQY
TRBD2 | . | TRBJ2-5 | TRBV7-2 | ASSLTRLAGQETQY
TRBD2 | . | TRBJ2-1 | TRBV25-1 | ASSDDLAGLSYNEQF
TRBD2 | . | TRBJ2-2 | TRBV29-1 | SVDKAGDNTGELF
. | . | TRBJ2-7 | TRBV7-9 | ASSRSPFYEQY
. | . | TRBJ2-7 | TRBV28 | ASSFVNNYEQY
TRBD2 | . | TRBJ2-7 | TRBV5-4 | ASSLSLAGLYEQY
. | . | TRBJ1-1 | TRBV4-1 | ASSRGGRVTEAF
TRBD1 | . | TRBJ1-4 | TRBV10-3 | ATQGTGDVEKLF
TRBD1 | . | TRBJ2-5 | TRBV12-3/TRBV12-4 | ASSFSRGQYQETQY
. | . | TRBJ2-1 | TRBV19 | ASSIVSLEGYNEQF
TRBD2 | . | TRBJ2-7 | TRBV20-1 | SARDRLASFYEQY
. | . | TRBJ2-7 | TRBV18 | ASSPLEGGEQY
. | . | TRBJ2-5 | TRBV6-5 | ASSYLGPRTETQY
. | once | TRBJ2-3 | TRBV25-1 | ASSVRGTDTQY
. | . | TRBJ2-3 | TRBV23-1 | ASSTSSRDRTDTQY
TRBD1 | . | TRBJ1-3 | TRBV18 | ASSTGQDSGNTIY
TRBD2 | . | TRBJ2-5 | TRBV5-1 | ASRRGEETQY
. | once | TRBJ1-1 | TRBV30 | AWSPRNTEAF
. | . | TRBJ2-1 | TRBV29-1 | SVKGRQAIRGEQF
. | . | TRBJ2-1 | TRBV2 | ASSLSQEQF
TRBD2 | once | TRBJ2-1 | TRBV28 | ASRWTSPGPNEQF
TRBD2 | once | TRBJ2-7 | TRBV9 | ASSVAIGGGQAEQY
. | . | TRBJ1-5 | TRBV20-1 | SASERGGNNQPQH
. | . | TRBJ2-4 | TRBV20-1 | SAREAGTVKNIQY
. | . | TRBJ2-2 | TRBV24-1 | ATSDYRGNTGELF
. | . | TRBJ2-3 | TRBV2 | ASLRLRVTDTQY
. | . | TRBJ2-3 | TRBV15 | ATSRDRNGAVQY
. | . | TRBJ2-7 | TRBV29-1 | SVDGAGSTYEQY
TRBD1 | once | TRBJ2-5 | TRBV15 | ATSTEDRARITQY
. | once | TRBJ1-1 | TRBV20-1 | SGYGRGTEAF
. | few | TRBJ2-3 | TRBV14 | ASSQRGSTDTQY